This T cell receptor beta chain appears in the sequencing data of a study of T cells in Graves' hyperthyroidism and ophthalmopathy. About the study: Initial diagnosis, before any treatment, was when peripheral blood was collected. Overall study results and limits: A model of 13 V-J pairs discriminated ophthalmopathy from stable hyperthyroidism. Among clonotypes expanded in thyroid above 0.001, most were also found in blood.

The CDR3 spans 21 residues. Germline V gives CDR1 MNHEY, CDR2 SVGEGT. The J segment lost 4 bases and the V segment lost 8 bases, leaving 26 bases of the junction unmatched. For this clonotype: Its antigen is not identified.

Amplified TCR beta CDR3 regions derived from RNA transcripts. When the TCR CDR3 underwent first-round RT-PCR, the HTBI primer set was used. TCRdb called the multiplex PCR reads again in MiXCR, with one record for every CDR3 protein. The sample has 550,000 to 700,000 distinct CDR3 sequences; about 14% are singletons. A NOSPECS grade of at least 4, a Clinical Activity Score of at least 3 and duration under 3 months were recorded in ophthalmopathy patients. The sequenced material came from blood. The rearrangement joins TRBV6-2 or TRBV6-3 to TRBJ2-1, with TRBD2 matching 10 bases. The TCR was taken from a woman aged 40 to 50 with Graves' ophthalmopathy. CDR3 protein: CASYGDQREGLLTSLYNEQFF. As DNA, the CDR3 is TGTGCCAGCTATGGCGACCAGCGGGAGGGCCTTTTGACAAGCTTATACAATGAGCAGTTCTTC.